This entry lists 20 T cell receptor beta chains sequenced from one sample in a study of cytomegalovirus exposure and HLA in healthy donors (dated by TCRdb to 2015 to 2018). The protocol used for the library was the immunoSEQ multiplex PCR assay. The multiplex PCR relied on a mix of 60 forward primers for TCR Vbeta segments and 13 reverse primers for TCR Jbeta segments. Held by TCRdb, this immuneACCESS table contains in-frame sequences only and omits some clones. Under half of the omission traces to an unresolved V gene where checked; the cause of the rest is unknown. The sample table shows 200,000 or so clones, and under 90% are seen once. The ten most abundant clones make up 0.098% of the sample. Source material: PBMCs. These receptors were obtained from a boy aged 2 to 10 in good health and CMV-seronegative.

The J gene is TRBJ2-3, the V gene TRBV4-2; D is unclear. Germline V gene lookup returns CDR1 LGHNA and CDR2 YNFKEQ. This CDR3 region has 20 residues. Trimming took off 1 base at V and 0 bases at J, with 23 bases between the two ends. This CDR3 reads CASSQANGYSTYSSTDTQYF. As DNA, the CDR3 is TGTGCCAGCAGCCAAGCAAACGGGTATAGCACGTACTCTAGCACAGATACGCAGTATTTT.

The rearrangement links TRBV15 to TRBJ2-1; D may be TRBD2 (5 bases). Germline CDR1 reads LNHNV; CDR2 reads YYDKDF (reference sequence). This CDR3 has 16 amino acids. The V and J ends lost 0 bases and 6 bases respectively, with 15 bases between them. CDR3 protein: CATSRDSGARGNEQFF. In nucleotides, the CDR3 is TGTGCCACCAGCAGAGATTCCGGCGCCCGGGGCAATGAGCAGTTCTTC.

The rearrangement links TRBV5-4 to TRBJ2-3; 13 bases fit TRBD2. The length of the CDR3 is 17 residues. Germline V gene data show CDR1 as SGHNT and CDR2 as YYREEE (reference sequence). Losses at the gene ends were 4 bases for V and 0 bases for J; bases not matched to a gene: 5. This CDR3 is CASSPAGLAGSTDTQYF. The CDR3 region has the DNA TGTGCCAGCAGCCCGGCGGGACTAGCGGGGAGCACAGATACGCAGTATTTT.

The gene calls are TRBV18 and TRBJ1-3, with TRBD1 matching 7 bases. This CDR3 is 16 amino acids long. V dropped 1 base and J dropped 4; count of bases not matched to a gene: 7. Per the germline V gene, CDR1 is KGHSH and CDR2 is LQKENI. The CDR3 spells CASSPQGAVGGNTIYF. The CDR3, as DNA: TGTGCCAGCTCACCACAGGGGGCAGTCGGAGGAAACACCATATATTTT.

This rearrangement joins TRBV18 to TRBJ1-4; 7 positions agree with TRBD1. Germline-derived CDR1 and CDR2 are KGHSH and LQKENI. This CDR3 contains 15 residues. The V segment lost 6 bases and the J segment 6 bases; nucleotides outside the gene matches: 10. CDR3 coding DNA: TGTGCCAGCTCCGACCAAGGGGGCAATGATGAAAAACTGTTTTTT. Translated: CASSDQGGNDEKLFF.

V and J are TRBV6-5 and TRBJ1-2; D is undetermined. This CDR3 has 14 amino acids. Trimming stripped 2 bases from V and 1 base from J, with 8 bases between. Germline CDR1 and CDR2: MNHEY and SVGAGI. CDR3 nucleotides: TGTGCCAGCAGTTACCCGGGGAGTAACTATGGCTACACCTTC. It translates to CASSYPGSNYGYTF.

The rearrangement joins TRBV9 to TRBJ1-5; D is undetermined. The germline V gene has CDR1 SGDLS and CDR2 YYNGEE. V was trimmed by 0 bases and J by 7 bases, leaving 11 bases between them. The CDR3 extends over 14 amino acids. CDR3 nucleotides: TGTGCCAGCAGCGTAGCCCCCCAGGCCCAGCCCCAGCATTTT. Residues: CASSVAPQAQPQHF. The full variable domain, with the rest looked up from reference TRBV9 and TRBJ1-5, is DSGVTQTPKHLITATGQRVTLRCSPRSGDLSVYWYQQSLDQGLQFLIQYYNGEERAKGNILERFSAQQFPDLHSELNLSSLELGDSALYFCASSVAPQAQPQHFGDGTRLSIL.

In its sample, this clone was seen once. The chain is built from TRBV30 and TRBJ1-1; D may be TRBD1 (6 bases). Trimming cost V 2 bases and J 2 bases, with 21 bases left between them. Germline V lookup: CDR1 GTSNPN, CDR2 SVGIG (reference sequence). CDR3 size: 17 residues. CDR3 DNA: TGTGCCTGGAGTACAAAGGGTGCGGGGGCTAGAAACACTGAAGCTTTCTTT. It encodes CAWSTKGAGARNTEAFF.

The CDR3 reads CASSPIGVKNYGYTF. CDR3 in DNA: TGTGCCAGCAGCCCCATCGGGGTCAAGAACTATGGCTACACCTTC. The genes are TRBV7-9 and TRBJ1-2; D not certain. Germline values: CDR1 SEHNR, CDR2 FQNEAQ (reference sequence). Trimming took off 5 bases at V and 2 bases at J, with 15 bases between the two ends. The CDR3 loop spans 15 amino acids.

The V call is TRBV9, the J call TRBJ2-5; 14 bases are shared with TRBD2. The CDR3 contains 17 residues. CDR1 is SGDLS and CDR2 is YYNGEE in the germline V gene. Germline trimming cut 0 bases from V and 4 bases from J; bases unmatched to any gene: 5. CDR3 DNA: TGTGCCAGCAGCGTAGGGACTAGCGGGGGGATGCGAGAGACCCAGTACTTC. Its translation: CASSVGTSGGMRETQYF.

The chain employs TRBV5-1 and TRBJ1-1; 7 nucleotides match TRBD1. The trim removed 5 bases at V and 9 bases at J, leaving 13 bases unmatched. Germline assignment: CDR1 SGHRS and CDR2 YFSETQ. There are 14 residues in the CDR3. CDR3 sequence: CASSPSGGTPQAFF. The DNA for the CDR3 is TGCGCCAGCAGTCCGTCAGGGGGGACCCCACAAGCTTTCTTT.

The chain employs TRBV18 and TRBJ2-5; 9 bases agree with TRBD1. V lost 6 bases to trimming and J lost 5 bases; unmatched junction nucleotides: 10. This CDR3 region has 15 residues. Germline V gene data show CDR1 as KGHSH and CDR2 as LQKENI. The DNA for the CDR3 is TGTGCCAGCTCGGAATACAGGGGGCCGGGGGAGACCCAGTACTTC. Encoded protein: CASSEYRGPGETQYF.

The rearrangement joins TRBV2 to TRBJ1-2; 10 bases line up with TRBD1. V dropped 6 bases and J dropped 4; count of bases not matched to a gene: 8. Germline V lookup: CDR1 SNHLY, CDR2 FYNNEI. The CDR3 totals 15 residues. CDR3 region: CASSFDRGRIYGYTF. The CDR3 nucleotides are TGTGCCAGCAGCTTCGACAGGGGGCGGATCTATGGCTACACCTTC.

This clone was seen only once. The V call is TRBV7-9, the J call TRBJ2-7; TRBD1 aligns across 12 bases. CDR3 length: 18 amino acids. V lost 3 bases, J lost 5 bases, and 14 bases stayed unmatched. The germline gives CDR1 SEHNR, CDR2 FQNEAQ (reference sequence). CDR3 loop: CASSFGLIWDRGRNEQYF. The CDR3 DNA sequence: TGTGCCAGCAGCTTCGGTTTAATCTGGGACAGGGGGCGGAACGAGCAGTACTTC.

The rearrangement uses TRBV4-2 and TRBJ2-7; TRBD1 is a possible D gene (5 bases). The germline V and J ends were trimmed by 4 bases and 0 bases, with 31 bases remaining between them. Germline V CDR1 and CDR2: LGHNA, YNFKEQ. The CDR3 totals 21 residues. As DNA, the CDR3 is TGTGCCAGCAGCCCCTGGCCCAAAGTCGACAGCCTTACTTACCACTCCTACGAGCAGTACTTC. It specifies CASSPWPKVDSLTYHSYEQYF.

The chain joins TRBV5-1 to TRBJ2-1, with TRBD2 matching over 11 bases. The CDR3 is 17 amino acids. Germline CDR1 is SGHRS and CDR2 is YFSETQ. The J segment lost 1 base and the V segment lost 0 bases, leaving 3 bases of the junction unmatched. The DNA for the CDR3 is TGCGCCAGCAGCTTGGGATTAGCGGGGGGGTCCTACAATGAGCAGTTCTTC. Its translation is CASSLGLAGGSYNEQFF.

This clone was detected a few times. The V call is TRBV10-3, the J call TRBJ2-5; D is perhaps TRBD2 (6 bases). This CDR3 spans 14 amino acids. Germline CDR1 ENHRY, CDR2 SYGVKD. V lost 7 bases and J lost 3, with 15 bases in between. As DNA, the CDR3 is TGTGCCATCAAAGGGGAGCGGAGGGAAGAGACCCAGTACTTC. Encoded protein: CAIKGERREETQYF.

This clone was observed a handful of times. V gene TRBV4-1 combines with J gene TRBJ1-1; 7 bases are shared with TRBD1. Unmatched junction bases numbered 4, after V lost 2 bases and J lost 4 bases. CDR1 is MGHRA, CDR2 YSYEKL, per germline. CDR3 length: 14 residues. CDR3 sequence (DNA): TGCGCCAGCAGCCAAAGACAGGGTGGCACTGAAGCTTTCTTT. Its translation: CASSQRQGGTEAFF.

The rearrangement links TRBV5-4 to TRBJ2-7; 11 bases are a match to TRBD1. The CDR3 is 14 residues long. Germline V lookup: CDR1 SGHNT, CDR2 YYREEE (reference sequence). J lost 5 bases, V lost 5 bases, and 6 bases had no gene match. The CDR3 region is CASRQDRGQDEQYF. Here the CDR3 DNA reads TGTGCCAGCAGACAGGACAGGGGGCAGGACGAGCAGTACTTC. Full variable domain (outside the CDR3, taken from reference TRBV5-4 and TRBJ2-7): ETGVTQSPTHLIKTRGQQVTLRCSSQSGHNTVSWYQQALGQGPQFIFQYYREEENGRGNFPPRFSGLQFPNYSSELNVNALELDDSALYLCASRQDRGQDEQYFGPGTRLTVT.

The V call is TRBV2, the J call TRBJ2-7, with D tentatively TRBD2 (5 bases). Germline CDR1 reads SNHLY; CDR2 reads FYNNEI. Trimming took off 7 bases at V and 7 bases at J, with 14 bases between the two ends. The CDR3 spans 12 residues. CDR3 amino acids: CASTGGPGEQYF. The CDR3 region has the DNA TGTGCCAGCACGGGTGGGCCGGGGGAGCAGTACTTC. The whole variable domain, remainder taken from reference TRBV2 and TRBJ2-7, is EPEVTQTPSHQVTQMGQEVILRCVPISNHLYFYWYRQILGQKVEFLVSFYNNEISEKSEIFDDQFSVERPDGSNFTLKIRSTKLEDSAMYFCASTGGPGEQYFGPGTRLTVT.